Listed below are T cell receptor beta chains from one sample, sequenced in a study of blood T cell repertoires in COVID-19. Produced via immunoSEQ multiplex PCR; TCRdb's table is partial and in-frame only. The sample records 100,000 to 150,000 clones, 75% to 90% being singletons. Sequencing input: peripheral blood. The receptors here all came from a man aged 40-49 years with acute or convalescent COVID-19. CDR3s include the opening cysteine and the closing phenylalanine or tryptophan. Fields, in order: V gene, J gene, CDR3 protein.

>TRBV2|TRBJ1-1
CASRDSNTEAFF
>TRBV18|TRBJ1-1
CASSLDREVTEAFF
>TRBV14|TRBJ2-7
CASSPLANSYEQYF
>TRBV7-2|TRBJ1-4
CASSSPGWSNEKLFF
>TRBV4-1|TRBJ1-1
CASSPAENTEAFF
>TRBV7-2|TRBJ2-2
CASSRGPTGLPGELFF
>TRBV10-3|TRBJ2-7
CAISPGVGSSYEQYF
>TRBV3-1/TRBV3-2|TRBJ2-1
CASSSPGVHNEQFF
>TRBV5-1|TRBJ1-4
CASSWDREATNEKLFF
>TRBV5-1|TRBJ1-1
CASSPLSWTGMNTEAFF
>TRBV9|TRBJ1-1
CASSVQVNTEAFF
>TRBV2|TRBJ1-1
CASSDRGQNTEAFF
>TRBV10-3|TRBJ2-3
CAITGVDTDTQYF
>TRBV3-1/TRBV3-2|TRBJ2-1
CASSPRGWDEQFF
>TRBV5-5|TRBJ1-3
CASSLYRDAGNTIYF
>TRBV12-5|TRBJ2-5
CASGHGTIQETQYF
>TRBV15|TRBJ1-3
CATSRDQGSSGNTIYF
>TRBV10-1|TRBJ1-5
CASSEQGQQPQHF
>TRBV7-2|TRBJ2-1
CASSRSGGGYNEQFF
>TRBV19|TRBJ2-5
CASSIRTSSETQYF
>TRBV11-2|TRBJ2-1
CASSPGLAGVNEQFF
>TRBV4-2|TRBJ1-2
CASSQDAGGQKYGYTF
>TRBV2|TRBJ1-1
CASSTFTGQPNTEAFF
>TRBV7-8|TRBJ1-3
CASSLDRPSSGNTIYF
>TRBV18|TRBJ2-1
CASSLRTGLPLLNEQFF
>TRBV6-5|TRBJ2-7
CASIDRGYEQYF
>TRBV9|TRBJ2-1
CASSYGTSGSANEQFF
>TRBV30|TRBJ2-2
CAWSWGQNTGELFF
>TRBV15|TRBJ1-2
CATSLPGQQGYTF
>TRBV27|TRBJ1-5
CASRELTGLAQPQHF
>TRBV27|TRBJ1-2
CASTSPGAGYTF
>TRBV2|TRBJ1-5
CASSGRTEYSNQPQHF
>TRBV7-6|TRBJ1-1
CASSPRTGGNTEAFF
>TRBV3-1/TRBV3-2|TRBJ2-7
CASSQEKGYSYEQYF
>TRBV7-3|TRBJ2-1
CASSLTGSSGGTYNEQFF
>TRBV4-1|TRBJ1-2
CATQGANGYTF
>TRBV13|TRBJ2-7
CASSLRLAGVEVGEQYF
>TRBV6-5|TRBJ1-1
CASSYSGDPNTEAFF
>TRBV11-2|TRBJ2-7
CASSLGLAGYEQYF